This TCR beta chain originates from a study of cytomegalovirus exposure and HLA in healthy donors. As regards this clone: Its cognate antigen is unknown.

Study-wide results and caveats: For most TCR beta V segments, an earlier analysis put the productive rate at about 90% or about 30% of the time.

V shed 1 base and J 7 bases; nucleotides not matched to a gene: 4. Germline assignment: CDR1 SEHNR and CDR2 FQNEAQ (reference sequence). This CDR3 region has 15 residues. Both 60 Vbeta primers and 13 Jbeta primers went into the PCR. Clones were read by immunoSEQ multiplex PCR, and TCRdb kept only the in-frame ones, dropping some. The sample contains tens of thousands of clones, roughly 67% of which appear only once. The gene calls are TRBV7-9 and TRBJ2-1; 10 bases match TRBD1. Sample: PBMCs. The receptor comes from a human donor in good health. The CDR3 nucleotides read TGTGCCAGCAGCTTAGGGACAGGGGGGCAAAATGAGCAGTTCTTC. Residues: CASSLGTGGQNEQFF.